The 29 T cell receptor beta chains given below trace back to one sample, sequenced in a study of beta chain features in type 1 diabetes. All of the isolated RNA was reverse transcribed, so expressed TCRB transcripts were sequenced. Repertoires were generated with immunoSEQ multiplex PCR, while TCRdb's copy carries only in-frame clones and drops some. The sample holds 350,000 to 400,000 clones; over 12% are singletons and the top ten take under 0.02%. The material sequenced was naive CD4+ T cells from blood. The receptor set was obtained from a woman aged 18 to 35 in good health.

The J gene is TRBJ2-4, the V gene TRBV29-1; 10 positions match TRBD2. V lost 3 bases and J lost 9; bases outside the gene matches: 11. The germline CDR1 and CDR2 sequences are SQVTM and ANQGSEA. This CDR3 region has 15 residues. This chain's CDR3 is CSVDVLAGSRGIQYF. The CDR3, as DNA: TGCAGCGTTGATGTACTAGCGGGGTCCAGAGGCATTCAGTACTTC.

This clone was recorded a few times. The chain links TRBV14 to TRBJ1-1; tentative D call: TRBD1 (6 bases). Per the germline V gene, CDR1 is SGHDN and CDR2 is FVKESK. The CDR3 consists of 15 residues. V was clipped by 0 bases and J by 4 bases, with 12 bases between them. The CDR3 protein is CASSQDRGRGTEAFF. The CDR3 DNA reads TGTGCCAGCAGCCAAGATCGCGGCAGGGGCACTGAAGCTTTCTTT. The variable domain in full, completed from reference TRBV14 and TRBJ1-1, reads EAGVTQFPSHSVIEKGQTVTLRCDPISGHDNLYWYRRVMGKEIKFLLHFVKESKQDESGMPNNRFLAERTGGTYSTLKVQPAELEDSGVYFCASSQDRGRGTEAFFGQGTRLTVV.

The genes are TRBV30 and TRBJ1-1, with D maybe TRBD1 (5 bases). The V and J ends lost 2 bases and 7 bases respectively, with 11 bases between them. The CDR3 loop spans 12 amino acids. Germline assignment: CDR1 GTSNPN and CDR2 SVGIG (reference sequence). CDR3 residues: CAWSPQGVEAFF. The DNA of the CDR3 is TGTGCCTGGAGTCCACAAGGGGTTGAAGCTTTCTTT.

The chain recombines TRBV29-1 with TRBJ1-3; no clear D. CDR1 is SQVTM and CDR2 is ANQGSEA in the germline V gene. V lost 4 bases, J lost 5 bases, and 9 bases lay in between. The CDR3 loop spans 12 amino acids. In nucleotides, the CDR3 is TGCAGCGTTGCCGACACAAGAAACACCATATATTTT. Protein: CSVADTRNTIYF.

This clone was counted between two and nine times. The chain couples TRBV11-3 to TRBJ2-1; 11 nucleotides match TRBD2. Germline CDR1 is SGHNT and CDR2 is YENEEA. CDR3 length equals 15 residues. The J segment lost 4 bases and the V segment lost 4 bases, leaving 3 bases of the junction unmatched. The CDR3 nucleotides are TGTGCCAGCAGCTCGGGACTAGCGGAATACAATGAGCAGTTCTTC. Amino acids: CASSSGLAEYNEQFF.

The gene calls are TRBV18 and TRBJ2-1; D might be TRBD2 (5 bases). Germline values: CDR1 KGHSH, CDR2 LQKENI. The CDR3 is made up of 14 amino acids. With 4 bases removed from V and 12 bases from J, the gap between germline ends came to 19 bases. In nucleotides, the CDR3 is TGTGCCAGCTCACTGGACGGCTATGAGGGATCGCAGTTCTTC. Protein sequence: CASSLDGYEGSQFF.

This rearrangement joins TRBV28 to TRBJ2-5; D is ambiguous. This CDR3 has 11 amino acids. Germline V gives CDR1 MDHEN, CDR2 SYDVKM. Trimming stripped 9 bases from V and 1 base from J, with 6 bases between. The CDR3 DNA follows: TGTGCCAGTAAGAGCCAAGAGACCCAGTACTTC. Translating it yields CASKSQETQYF.

The V call is TRBV2, the J call TRBJ2-3; 13 positions agree with TRBD2. Per germline, CDR1 SNHLY and CDR2 FYNNEI. The CDR3 totals 16 residues. After removal of 2 bases from V and 3 bases from J, the junction contained 2 bases not matched to a gene. As DNA, the CDR3 is TGTGCCAGCAGTGAATGGACTAGCGGGAGAACAGATACGCAGTATTTT. It yields the protein CASSEWTSGRTDTQYF.

Concerning this clone itself: The same CDR3 also results from other DNA sequences found in this sample. V and J are TRBV7-9 and TRBJ2-3, with a tentative D call TRBD2 (5 bases). The CDR3 contains 15 residues. Per germline, CDR1 SEHNR and CDR2 FQNEAQ (reference sequence). Trimming took off 0 bases at V and 1 base at J, with 8 bases between the two ends. The CDR3 region is CASSLALAGTDTQYF. The CDR3 DNA follows: TGTGCCAGCAGCTTAGCCCTAGCCGGCACAGATACGCAGTATTTT.

This clone was seen more than once but under ten times. The rearrangement joins TRBV29-1 to TRBJ1-2; D not resolved. Germline CDR1 is SQVTM and CDR2 is ANQGSEA. CDR3 size: 13 residues. V was trimmed by 6 bases and J by 3 bases, leaving 14 bases between them. CDR3 sequence (DNA): TGCAGCGTCCACCGTCAAGAGGACTATGGCTACACCTTC. It specifies CSVHRQEDYGYTF.

This clone was picked up a small number of times. This chain joins TRBV2 and TRBJ2-7; 7 nucleotides agree with TRBD1. The CDR3 loop spans 14 amino acids. With 5 bases clipped from V and 2 bases from J, the junction kept 6 bases outside the gene matches. Germline V lookup: CDR1 SNHLY, CDR2 FYNNEI. CDR3 amino acids: CASSKRQGTYEQYF. The DNA for the CDR3 is TGTGCCAGCAGTAAGCGACAGGGAACCTACGAGCAGTACTTC.

This clone appeared a few times. The chain's CDR3 is CASSEPVETQYF. CDR3 in DNA: TGTGCCAGCAGTGAACCCGTGGAGACCCAGTACTTC. The chain recombines TRBV2 with TRBJ2-5, with D unclear. In germline, CDR1 is SNHLY, CDR2 FYNNEI. The CDR3 contains 12 residues. Trimming stripped 2 bases from V and 5 bases from J, with 6 bases between.

J is TRBJ2-1 and V is TRBV5-4; 10 bases are a match to TRBD2. In germline, CDR1 is SGHNT, CDR2 YYREEE (reference sequence). V shed 5 bases and J 1 base; nucleotides not matched to a gene: 6. The CDR3 consists of 16 residues. In nucleotides, the CDR3 is TGTGCCAGCAGAATATCTAGCGGGAGATCCTACAATGAGCAGTTCTTC. Its translation: CASRISSGRSYNEQFF.

The chain carries TRBV14 and TRBJ2-1, with D unresolved. This CDR3 contains 13 residues. The V gene's germline CDR1 is SGHDN and CDR2 FVKESK. V lost 0 bases, J lost 9 bases, and 9 bases lay in between. The CDR3 here is CASSQDLWSEQFF. The CDR3 DNA sequence: TGTGCCAGCAGCCAAGATCTCTGGAGTGAGCAGTTCTTC.

This clone was counted between two and nine times. The CDR3 reads CASSSDRQETQYF. The CDR3 nucleotides are TGTGCCAGCTCATCTGACAGGCAAGAGACCCAGTACTTC. The chain recombines TRBV18 with TRBJ2-5, with a weak D call TRBD1 (6 bases). There are 13 residues in the CDR3. The V and J ends lost 5 bases and 2 bases respectively, with 9 bases between them. Germline lookup yields CDR1 KGHSH and CDR2 LQKENI.

The rearrangement links TRBV11-3 to TRBJ2-3; D unresolved. Trimming left V 5 bases short and J 6 bases short, with 12 bases between. Germline V CDR1 and CDR2: SGHNT, YENEEA. The CDR3 sequence is 13 residues long. The CDR3 spells CASSPLPGDTQYF. The CDR3 DNA reads as TGTGCCAGCAGCCCCCTGCCTGGCGATACGCAGTATTTT. The variable domain in full, completed from reference TRBV11-3 and TRBJ2-3, reads EAGVVQSPRYKIIEKKQPVAFWCNPISGHNTLYWYLQNLGQGPELLIRYENEEAVDDSQLPKDRFSAERLKGVDSTLKIQPAELGDSAVYLCASSPLPGDTQYFGPGTRLTVL.

The rearrangement links TRBV2 to TRBJ1-1; TRBD1 agrees at 7 bases. The V and J ends lost 4 bases and 1 base, in that order; junction bases with no gene match: 3. This CDR3 comprises 14 residues. Germline values: CDR1 SNHLY, CDR2 FYNNEI. CDR3 region: CASSGQGGNTEAFF. DNA for the CDR3: TGTGCCAGCAGTGGTCAGGGGGGGAACACTGAAGCTTTCTTT.

The chain carries TRBV30 and TRBJ1-4; 7 bases agree with TRBD1. V lost 6 bases, J lost 7 bases, and 8 bases stayed unmatched. Germline loops: CDR1 GTSNPN, CDR2 SVGIG (reference sequence). The CDR3 has 13 residues. CDR3 DNA: TGTGCCTGTTCCCGACAGGGAGGTGAAAAACTGTTTTTT. Protein: CACSRQGGEKLFF.

V is TRBV19 and J is TRBJ2-3; tentatively, D is TRBD2 (5 bases). Between the trimmed V and J ends, which lost 8 bases and 0 bases, there was a span of 12 bases. The length of the CDR3 is 14 residues. Germline V lookup: CDR1 LNHDA, CDR2 SQIVND (reference sequence). The CDR3 spells CASSLLASTDTQYF. The CDR3 DNA reads TGTGCCAGTTCCCTTCTAGCTAGCACAGATACGCAGTATTTT.

Concerning this clone itself: In the same sample, other DNA sequences code for this CDR3. V is TRBV18 and J is TRBJ1-1; D gene ambiguous. CDR3 size: 13 residues. Germline V lookup: CDR1 KGHSH, CDR2 LQKENI. V was clipped by 6 bases and J by 1 base, with 9 bases between them. DNA of the CDR3: TGTGCCAGCTCGCGGGCCGGGAACACTGAAGCTTTCTTT. Translating it yields CASSRAGNTEAFF.

This clone turned up a few times. This chain uses TRBV5-4 with TRBJ1-2; D might be TRBD1 (5 bases). The CDR3 sequence is 14 residues long. The V gene's germline CDR1 is SGHNT and CDR2 YYREEE (reference sequence). V was pared by 0 bases and J by 1 base, with 7 bases between. The CDR3 is CASSLDRSNYGYTF. The CDR3, as DNA: TGTGCCAGCAGCTTGGACAGGAGTAACTATGGCTACACCTTC.

This clone was recorded a few times. The J gene is TRBJ2-6, the V gene TRBV14; 9 bases align to TRBD1. V dropped 0 bases and J dropped 5; count of bases not matched to a gene: 14. The CDR3 is 20 residues long. In germline, CDR1 is SGHDN, CDR2 FVKESK. The CDR3 nucleotides are TGTGCCAGCAGCCAAGATTCCAGGACAGGGGCCCCTACCAGGGCCAACGTCCTGACTTTC. Translated: CASSQDSRTGAPTRANVLTF.

The chain joins TRBV10-2 to TRBJ2-7; 10 positions agree with TRBD2. The germline gives CDR1 WSHSY, CDR2 SAAADI. V lost 4 bases, J lost 6 bases, and 3 bases stayed unmatched. This CDR3 contains 13 residues. This CDR3 reads CASSGLAGVEQYF. The CDR3 DNA follows: TGCGCCAGCAGTGGCCTAGCGGGAGTCGAGCAGTACTTC.

The rearrangement links TRBV30 to TRBJ2-4; a possible D gene is TRBD1 (5 bases). The CDR3 is 13 residues long. CDR1 and CDR2 (germline): GTSNPN, SVGIG (reference sequence). Trimming pared 4 bases from V and 1 base from J, leaving 8 bases between. CDR3 protein: CAWTKGAKNIQYF. The CDR3, as DNA: TGTGCCTGGACAAAGGGGGCCAAAAACATTCAGTACTTC.

The J gene is TRBJ1-2, the V gene TRBV30; 7 bases are a match to TRBD1. V lost 3 bases, J lost 7 bases, and 14 bases stayed unmatched. This CDR3 region has 15 residues. Per the germline V gene, CDR1 is GTSNPN and CDR2 is SVGIG (reference sequence). DNA for the CDR3: TGTGCCTGGAGGCCTAGAGGTCAGGGGGTTCTTGGCTACACCTTC. Translating it yields CAWRPRGQGVLGYTF.

The chain is built from TRBV20-1 and TRBJ2-7; no clear D. This CDR3 comprises 11 residues. Germline V gene sequence: CDR1 DFQATT, CDR2 SNEGSKA (reference sequence). V lost 4 bases and J lost 3, with 7 bases in between. This CDR3 is CSAKQNYEQYF. As DNA, the CDR3 is TGCAGTGCTAAACAGAACTACGAGCAGTACTTC.

This chain connects TRBV29-1 to TRBJ1-2, with D tentatively TRBD1 (6 bases). The V gene lost 6 bases and the J gene lost 8 bases, with 22 bases spanning the gap. Germline loops: CDR1 SQVTM, CDR2 ANQGSEA. There are 14 residues in the CDR3. In nucleotides, the CDR3 is TGCAGCGTCCTCCCGGATGGTAGGGGGAGAGGCTACACCTTC. It specifies CSVLPDGRGRGYTF.

This clone was detected a few times. The rearrangement uses TRBV30 and TRBJ1-2; 7 positions match TRBD1. After removal of 4 bases from V and 3 bases from J, the junction contained 17 bases not matched to a gene. There are 17 residues in the CDR3. The germline V gene encodes CDR1 GTSNPN and CDR2 SVGIG (reference sequence). This CDR3 is CAWNPGQLQPKDYGYTF. The CDR3 nucleotides read TGTGCCTGGAACCCGGGACAGCTCCAACCTAAAGACTATGGCTACACCTTC.

The J gene is TRBJ2-2, the V gene TRBV18, with D hard to call. Trimming stripped 2 bases from V and 4 bases from J, with 14 bases between. This CDR3 is 16 amino acids long. Looked up from germline, CDR1 is KGHSH and CDR2 is LQKENI. CDR3 sequence reads: CASSPSLAVLTGELFF. CDR3 DNA: TGTGCCAGCTCACCATCCCTGGCGGTACTCACCGGGGAGCTGTTTTTT.